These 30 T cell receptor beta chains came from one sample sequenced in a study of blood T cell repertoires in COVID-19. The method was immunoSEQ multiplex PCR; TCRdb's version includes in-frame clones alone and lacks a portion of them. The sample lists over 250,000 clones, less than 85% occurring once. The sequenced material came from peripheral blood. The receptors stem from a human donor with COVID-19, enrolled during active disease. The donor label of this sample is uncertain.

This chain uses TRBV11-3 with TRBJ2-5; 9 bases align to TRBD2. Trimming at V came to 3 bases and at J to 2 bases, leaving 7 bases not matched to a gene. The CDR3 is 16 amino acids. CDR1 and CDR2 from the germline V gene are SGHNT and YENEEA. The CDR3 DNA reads TGTGCCAGCAGCTTGACTAGCGGCAGAGGACAAGAGACCCAGTACTTC. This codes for CASSLTSGRGQETQYF.

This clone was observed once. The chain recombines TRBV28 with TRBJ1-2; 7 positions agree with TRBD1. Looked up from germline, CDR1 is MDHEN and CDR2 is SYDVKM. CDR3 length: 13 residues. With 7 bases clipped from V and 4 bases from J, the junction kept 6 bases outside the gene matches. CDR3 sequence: CASTLGQFYGYTF. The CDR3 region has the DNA TGTGCCAGCACCCTGGGACAGTTCTATGGCTACACCTTC.

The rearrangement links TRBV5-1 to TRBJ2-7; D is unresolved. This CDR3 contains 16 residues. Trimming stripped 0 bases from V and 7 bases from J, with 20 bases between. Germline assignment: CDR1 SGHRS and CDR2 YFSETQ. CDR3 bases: TGCGCCAGCAGCTTGGGCCTTGGCCCATCCCCGCGGGAGCAGTACTTC. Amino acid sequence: CASSLGLGPSPREQYF.

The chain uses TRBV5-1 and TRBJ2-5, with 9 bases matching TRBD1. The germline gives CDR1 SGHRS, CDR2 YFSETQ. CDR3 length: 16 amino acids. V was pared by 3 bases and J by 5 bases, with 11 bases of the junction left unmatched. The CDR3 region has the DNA TGCGCCAGCAGCTGGGGGACAGGGCGAGTTTGGGAGACCCAGTACTTC. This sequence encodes CASSWGTGRVWETQYF.

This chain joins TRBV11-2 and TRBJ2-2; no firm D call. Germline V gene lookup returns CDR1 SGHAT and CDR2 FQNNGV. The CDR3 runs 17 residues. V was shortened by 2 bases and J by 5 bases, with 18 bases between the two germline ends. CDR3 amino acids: CASSLSFSSVGTGELFF. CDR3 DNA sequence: TGTGCCAGCAGCTTAAGCTTTTCCTCGGTTGGTACCGGGGAGCTGTTTTTT.

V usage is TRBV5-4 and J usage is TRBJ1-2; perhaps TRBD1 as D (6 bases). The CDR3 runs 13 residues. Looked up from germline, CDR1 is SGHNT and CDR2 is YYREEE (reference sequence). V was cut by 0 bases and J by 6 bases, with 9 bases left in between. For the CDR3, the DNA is TGTGCCAGCAGCTTGGAGACAGGCCATGGCTACACCTTC. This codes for CASSLETGHGYTF.

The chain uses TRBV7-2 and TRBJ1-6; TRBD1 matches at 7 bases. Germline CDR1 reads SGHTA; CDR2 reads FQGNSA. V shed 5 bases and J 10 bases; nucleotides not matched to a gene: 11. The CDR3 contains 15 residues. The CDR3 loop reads CASSPDNRGVSPLHF. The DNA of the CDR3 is TGTGCCAGCAGCCCGGATAACAGGGGAGTCTCACCCCTCCACTTT.

DNA of the CDR3: TGTGCCAGCAGTTTCGGGGGTTTCGGAAACACCATATATTTT. Its protein product is CASSFGGFGNTIYF. V gene TRBV28 combines with J gene TRBJ1-3; perhaps TRBD1 as D (5 bases). The CDR3 contains 14 residues. CDR1 and CDR2 from the germline V gene are MDHEN and SYDVKM. Trimming cost V 3 bases and J 4 bases, with 10 bases left between them.

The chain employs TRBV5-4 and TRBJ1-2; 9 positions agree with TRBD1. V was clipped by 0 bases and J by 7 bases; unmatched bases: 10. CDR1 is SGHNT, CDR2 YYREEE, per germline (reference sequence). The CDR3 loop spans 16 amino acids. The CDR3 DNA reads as TGTGCCAGCAGCTTGGGGCGGGGCACAGGGGGCTTTGGCTACACCTTC. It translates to CASSLGRGTGGFGYTF.

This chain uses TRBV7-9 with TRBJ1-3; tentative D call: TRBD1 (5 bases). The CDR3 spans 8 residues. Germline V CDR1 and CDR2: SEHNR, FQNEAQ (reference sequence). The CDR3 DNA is TGTGTAGGGGACACCATATATTTT. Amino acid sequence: CVGDTIYF.

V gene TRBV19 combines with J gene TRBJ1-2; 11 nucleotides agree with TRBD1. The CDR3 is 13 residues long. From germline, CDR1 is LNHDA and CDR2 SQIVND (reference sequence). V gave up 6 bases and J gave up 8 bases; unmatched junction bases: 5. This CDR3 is CASRGQGDFGYTF. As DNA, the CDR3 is TGTGCCAGTAGGGGACAGGGGGACTTCGGCTACACCTTC.

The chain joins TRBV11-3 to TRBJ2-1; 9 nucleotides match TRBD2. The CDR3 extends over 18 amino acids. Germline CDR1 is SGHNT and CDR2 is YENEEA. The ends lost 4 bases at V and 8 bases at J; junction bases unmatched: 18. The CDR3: CASSSPRGIAGAWDEQFF. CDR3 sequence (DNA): TGTGCCAGCAGCTCCCCCCGGGGGATAGCGGGAGCGTGGGATGAGCAGTTCTTC.

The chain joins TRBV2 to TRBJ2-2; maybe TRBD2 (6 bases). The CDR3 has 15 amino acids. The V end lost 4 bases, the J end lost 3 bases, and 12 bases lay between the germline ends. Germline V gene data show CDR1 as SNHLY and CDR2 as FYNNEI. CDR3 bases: TGTGCCAGCAGTGGAATGGGGGAGGACACCGGGGAGCTGTTTTTT. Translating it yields CASSGMGEDTGELFF.

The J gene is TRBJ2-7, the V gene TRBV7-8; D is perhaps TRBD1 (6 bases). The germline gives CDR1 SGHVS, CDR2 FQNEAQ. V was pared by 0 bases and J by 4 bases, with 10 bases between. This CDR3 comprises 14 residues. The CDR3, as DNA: TGTGCCAGCAGCTTAGCGACAGGAGTATACGAGCAGTACTTC. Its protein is CASSLATGVYEQYF.

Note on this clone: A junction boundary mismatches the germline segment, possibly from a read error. This CDR3 reads CASRKLAGVVETQYF. CDR3 coding DNA: TGTGCTAGCAGGAAACTAGCGGGAGTGGTAGAGACCCAGTACTTC. The rearrangement links TRBV7-7 to TRBJ2-5, with 11 bases identical to TRBD2. From germline, CDR1 is SSHAT and CDR2 FNYEAQ (reference sequence). This CDR3 has 15 residues.

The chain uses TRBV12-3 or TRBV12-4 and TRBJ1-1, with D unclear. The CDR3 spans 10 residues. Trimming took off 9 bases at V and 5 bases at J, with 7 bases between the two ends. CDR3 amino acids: CASGRTEAFF. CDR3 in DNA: TGTGCCAGTGGCCGTACTGAAGCTTTCTTT.

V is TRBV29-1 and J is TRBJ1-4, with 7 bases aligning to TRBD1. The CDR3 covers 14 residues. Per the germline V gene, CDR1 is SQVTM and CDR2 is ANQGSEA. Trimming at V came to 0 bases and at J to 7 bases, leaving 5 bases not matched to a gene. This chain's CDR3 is CSVEDRQGGEKLFF. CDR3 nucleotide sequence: TGCAGCGTTGAAGATCGACAGGGCGGTGAAAAACTGTTTTTT.

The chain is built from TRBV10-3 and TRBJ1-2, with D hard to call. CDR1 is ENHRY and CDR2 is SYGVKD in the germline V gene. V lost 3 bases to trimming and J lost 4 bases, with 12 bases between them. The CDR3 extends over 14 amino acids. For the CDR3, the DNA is TGTGCCATCAGTGACCAAGGCTGGGCCTATGGCTACACCTTC. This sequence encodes CAISDQGWAYGYTF.

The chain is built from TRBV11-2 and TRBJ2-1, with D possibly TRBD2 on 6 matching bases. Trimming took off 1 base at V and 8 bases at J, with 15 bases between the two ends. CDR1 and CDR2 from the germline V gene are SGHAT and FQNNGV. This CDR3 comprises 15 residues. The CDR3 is CASSLVGGTVDEQFF. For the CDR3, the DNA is TGTGCCAGCAGCTTAGTAGGCGGGACGGTTGATGAGCAGTTCTTC.

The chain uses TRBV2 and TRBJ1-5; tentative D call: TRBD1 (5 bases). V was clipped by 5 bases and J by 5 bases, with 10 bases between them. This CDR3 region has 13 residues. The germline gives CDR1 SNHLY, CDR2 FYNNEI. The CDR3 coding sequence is TGTGCCAGCAGTCAGCGGGGGGATCAGCCCCAGCATTTT. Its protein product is CASSQRGDQPQHF.

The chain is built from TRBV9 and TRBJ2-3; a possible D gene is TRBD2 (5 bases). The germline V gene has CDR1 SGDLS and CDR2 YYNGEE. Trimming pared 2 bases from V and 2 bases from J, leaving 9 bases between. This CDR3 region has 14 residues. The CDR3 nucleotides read TGTGCCAGCAGCGTGAGGGAAACCACAGATACGCAGTATTTT. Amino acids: CASSVRETTDTQYF.

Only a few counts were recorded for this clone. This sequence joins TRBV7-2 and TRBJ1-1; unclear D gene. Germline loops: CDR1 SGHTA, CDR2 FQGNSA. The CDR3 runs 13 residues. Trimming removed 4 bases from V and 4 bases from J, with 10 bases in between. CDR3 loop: CASSYSGLTEAFF. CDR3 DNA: TGTGCCAGCAGCTACTCGGGTCTCACTGAAGCTTTCTTT.

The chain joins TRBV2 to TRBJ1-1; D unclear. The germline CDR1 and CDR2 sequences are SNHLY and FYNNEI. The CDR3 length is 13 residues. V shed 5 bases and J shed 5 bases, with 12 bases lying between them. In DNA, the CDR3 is TGTGCCAGCAGTCAAGGGTGGCGGACTGAAGCTTTCTTT. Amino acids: CASSQGWRTEAFF.

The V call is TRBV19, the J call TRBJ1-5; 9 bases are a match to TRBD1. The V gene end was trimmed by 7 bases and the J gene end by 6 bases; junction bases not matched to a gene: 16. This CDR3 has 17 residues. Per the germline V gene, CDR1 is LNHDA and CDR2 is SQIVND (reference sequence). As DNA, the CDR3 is TGTGCCAGTATCCGCCCCCGGGACAGGGTGACTTGTCAGCCCCAGCATTTT. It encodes CASIRPRDRVTCQPQHF.

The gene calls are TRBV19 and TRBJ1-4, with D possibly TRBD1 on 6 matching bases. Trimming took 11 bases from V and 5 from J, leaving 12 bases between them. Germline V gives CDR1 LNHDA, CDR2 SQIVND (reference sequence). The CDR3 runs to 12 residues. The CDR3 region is CASGTLNEKLFF. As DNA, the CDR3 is TGTGCCTCGGGGACACTCAATGAAAAACTGTTTTTT.

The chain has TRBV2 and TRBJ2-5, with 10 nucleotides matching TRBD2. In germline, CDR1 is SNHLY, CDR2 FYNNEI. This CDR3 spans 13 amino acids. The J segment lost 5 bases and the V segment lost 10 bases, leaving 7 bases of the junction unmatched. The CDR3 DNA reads TGTGCCACAAGGACTAGCGGTGGGGAGACCCAGTACTTC. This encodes CATRTSGGETQYF.

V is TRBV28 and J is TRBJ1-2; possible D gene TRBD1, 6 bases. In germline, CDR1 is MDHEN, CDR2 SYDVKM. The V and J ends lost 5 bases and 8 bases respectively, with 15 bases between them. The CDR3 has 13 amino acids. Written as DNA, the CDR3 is TGTGCCAGCAGTCTAAACCGGGGGGCAGGCTACACCTTC. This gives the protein CASSLNRGAGYTF.

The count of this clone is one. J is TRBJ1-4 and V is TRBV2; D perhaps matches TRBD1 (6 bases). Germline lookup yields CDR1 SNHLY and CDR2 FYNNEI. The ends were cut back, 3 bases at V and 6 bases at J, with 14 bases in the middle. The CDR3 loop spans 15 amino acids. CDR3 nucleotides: TGTGCCAGCAGTGACTCACAGGGATGGTATGAAAAACTGTTTTTT. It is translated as CASSDSQGWYEKLFF.

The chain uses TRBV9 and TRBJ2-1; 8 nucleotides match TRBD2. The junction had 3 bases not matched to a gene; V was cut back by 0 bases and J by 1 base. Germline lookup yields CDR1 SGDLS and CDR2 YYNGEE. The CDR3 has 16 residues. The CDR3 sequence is CASSVGPGGSYNEQFF. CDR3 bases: TGTGCCAGCAGCGTAGGGCCGGGAGGGTCCTACAATGAGCAGTTCTTC.

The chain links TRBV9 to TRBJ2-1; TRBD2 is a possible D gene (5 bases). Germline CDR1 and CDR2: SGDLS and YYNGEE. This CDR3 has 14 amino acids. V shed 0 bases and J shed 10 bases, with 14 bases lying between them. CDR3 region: CASSVVAGPGEQFF. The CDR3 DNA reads TGTGCCAGCAGCGTAGTTGCGGGTCCCGGGGAGCAGTTCTTC. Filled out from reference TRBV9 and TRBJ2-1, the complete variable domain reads DSGVTQTPKHLITATGQRVTLRCSPRSGDLSVYWYQQSLDQGLQFLIQYYNGEERAKGNILERFSAQQFPDLHSELNLSSLELGDSALYFCASSVVAGPGEQFFGPGTRLTVL.